This T cell receptor (beta chain) was profiled in a study of T-cell reconstitution after alpha-beta-depleted transplantation in children. Study-wide findings and caveats: Hyperexpanded clones declined; after one year, newly produced T cells mostly supplied diversity. Several hundred expanded graft clones reportedly supplied alpha-beta T cells about two months after transplant.

Preparing the TCRbeta library involved the use of unique molecular identifiers. Each CDR3 protein is one row after TCRdb ran MiXCR on the PCR reads. The sample records about 980,000 distinct CDR3 sequences, about 29% being singletons. The CDR3 spans 13 residues. The V gene lost 8 bases and the J gene lost 2 bases, with 11 bases spanning the gap. The germline gives CDR1 ENHRY, CDR2 SYGVKD. A note on this clonotype: What it binds is not known.

Specimen: PBMCs, mostly from graft donor cells, collected 360 days after TCRalphabeta/CD19-depleted stem cell transplant. The TCR originated in a boy younger than two who had a stem cell transplant for SCID, so the T cells may come from the graft donor. The chain has TRBV10-3 and TRBJ2-3, with D perhaps matching TRBD1 (6 bases). CDR3 nucleotides: TGTGCCATCCGGGGACAATCCACAGATACGCAGTATTTT. As protein: CAIRGQSTDTQYF.